Presented here are 17 T cell receptor beta chains from one specimen sequenced in a study of PD-L1 blockade in urothelial cancer. Time point in this sample: pretreatment peripheral blood. Some clones are missing from TCRdb's copy, which holds only in-frame ones; the method was immunoSEQ multiplex PCR. The sample holds 40,000 to 50,000 clones; about 86% are singletons and the top ten take more than 3%. The input for sequencing was PBMCs, taken around atezolizumab (anti-PD-L1) treatment. Receptors originate from a man in his sixties or seventies with urothelial cancer.

The chain combines TRBV2 with TRBJ1-1, with D perhaps matching TRBD1 (6 bases). The CDR3 runs to 14 residues. Germline V lookup: CDR1 SNHLY, CDR2 FYNNEI. With 4 bases removed from V and 5 bases from J, the gap between germline ends came to 14 bases. The CDR3 nucleotides read TGTGCCAGCAGTGTGGGGGCAAGGGGGACTGAAGCTTTCTTT. Amino acids: CASSVGARGTEAFF. Full variable domain (missing parts from reference TRBV2 and TRBJ1-1): EPEVTQTPSHQVTQMGQEVILRCVPISNHLYFYWYRQILGQKVEFLVSFYNNEISEKSEIFDDQFSVERPDGSNFTLKIRSTKLEDSAMYFCASSVGARGTEAFFGQGTRLTVV.

V usage is TRBV9 and J usage is TRBJ2-2, with 12 bases matching TRBD1. CDR3 size: 16 residues. Germline CDR1 reads SGDLS; CDR2 reads YYNGEE. J lost 4 bases, V lost 4 bases, and 5 bases had no gene match. The CDR3 is CASSQGQGAPTGELFF. The CDR3 bases are TGTGCCAGCAGCCAGGGACAGGGGGCGCCCACCGGGGAGCTGTTTTTT.

The chain carries TRBV2 and TRBJ2-3, with D tentatively TRBD2 (5 bases). Trimming stripped 6 bases from V and 1 base from J, with 11 bases between. CDR3 length equals 14 residues. Germline CDR1 reads SNHLY; CDR2 reads FYNNEI. The CDR3 sequence is CASRASTGTDTQYF. DNA of the CDR3: TGTGCCAGCAGGGCTAGCACGGGCACAGATACGCAGTATTTT.

The rearrangement links TRBV14 to TRBJ2-7, with 12 bases identical to TRBD1. The germline gives CDR1 SGHDN, CDR2 FVKESK. J lost 0 bases, V lost 2 bases, and 8 bases had no gene match. The CDR3 runs 18 residues. Written as DNA, the CDR3 is TGTGCCAGCAGCCAACGGGACAGGGGGCATTACGGCTCCTACGAGCAGTACTTC. This encodes CASSQRDRGHYGSYEQYF.

V is TRBV6-6 and J is TRBJ2-7, with 13 nucleotides matching TRBD2. This CDR3 comprises 14 residues. J gave up 5 bases and V 5 bases, and 3 bases lay outside the gene matches. The germline V gene has CDR1 MNHNY and CDR2 SVGAGI (reference sequence). In nucleotides, the CDR3 is TGTGCCAGCAGTGCCGGGACTAGCGGGAACGAGCAGTACTTC. Its translation: CASSAGTSGNEQYF.

CDR3 in DNA: TGTGCCAGCTCACCACCGCCAGGACTCTCTGGAAACACCATATATTTT. Its protein product is CASSPPPGLSGNTIYF. The gene calls are TRBV18 and TRBJ1-3; D uncertain. The CDR3 has 16 residues. Between the trimmed V and J ends, which lost 0 bases and 0 bases, there was a span of 9 bases. From germline, CDR1 is KGHSH and CDR2 LQKENI.

The rearrangement links TRBV18 to TRBJ2-5; maybe TRBD1 (6 bases). Trimming took off 4 bases at V and 5 bases at J, with 20 bases between the two ends. The V gene's germline CDR1 is KGHSH and CDR2 LQKENI. This CDR3 has 16 residues. The CDR3 DNA reads as TGTGCCAGCTCACGGCGAGTGCAGGGGCTAGGGGAGACCCAGTACTTC. It is translated as CASSRRVQGLGETQYF.

V usage is TRBV5-1 and J usage is TRBJ1-3; possibly TRBD1 for D (6 bases). The germline V and J ends were trimmed by 1 base and 4 bases, with 9 bases remaining between them. CDR3 length: 14 amino acids. Germline values: CDR1 SGHRS, CDR2 YFSETQ. Here the CDR3 reads CASSLTGRGNTIYF. The CDR3 bases are TGCGCCAGCAGCTTGACAGGGCGCGGAAACACCATATATTTT.

J is TRBJ2-1 and V is TRBV2; TRBD2 matches 8 bases. Germline CDR1 SNHLY, CDR2 FYNNEI. This CDR3 spans 14 amino acids. The trim removed 11 bases at V and 6 bases at J, leaving 12 bases unmatched. The CDR3 protein is CAGENSGAVNEQFF. The CDR3 DNA reads TGTGCCGGGGAAAATAGCGGGGCGGTCAATGAGCAGTTCTTC.

V gene TRBV27 combines with J gene TRBJ1-3; TRBD1 matches at 9 bases. The junction had 11 bases not matched to a gene; V was cut back by 5 bases and J by 3 bases. Germline CDR1 MNHEY, CDR2 SMNVEV (reference sequence). The CDR3 sequence is 17 residues long. The CDR3 DNA is TGTGCCAGCAGTCGGACAGGGGCCGCACTAGGTGGAAACACCATATATTTT. It translates to CASSRTGAALGGNTIYF.

The rearrangement joins TRBV11-1 to TRBJ2-2; D is perhaps TRBD1 (5 bases). The V gene's germline CDR1 is SGHAT and CDR2 FQDESV (reference sequence). The CDR3 has 15 amino acids. V lost 5 bases, J lost 2 bases, and 12 bases lay in between. The chain's CDR3 is CASSHRSANTGELFF. The CDR3 DNA sequence: TGTGCCAGCAGCCACAGGAGTGCCAACACCGGGGAGCTGTTTTTT.

This chain uses TRBV7-9 with TRBJ2-7; D possibly corresponds to TRBD2 (5 bases). The germline V and J ends were trimmed by 7 bases and 6 bases, with 16 bases remaining between them. The CDR3 is made up of 13 amino acids. Looked up from germline, CDR1 is SEHNR and CDR2 is FQNEAQ (reference sequence). This CDR3 reads CASTPAHGVEQYF. The CDR3 nucleotides read TGTGCCAGCACCCCGGCTCACGGGGTCGAGCAGTACTTC.

The gene calls are TRBV14 and TRBJ1-4, with D perhaps matching TRBD1 (5 bases). The CDR3 extends over 15 amino acids. Trimming shortened V by 4 bases and J by 4 bases, and 13 bases separated the two germline ends. Germline V CDR1 and CDR2: SGHDN, FVKESK. CDR3 protein: CASSPVGQYNEKLFF. The CDR3 bases are TGTGCCAGCAGCCCTGTGGGGCAGTATAATGAAAAACTGTTTTTT.

This clone was recorded a few times. V gene TRBV10-3 combines with J gene TRBJ2-7; D is ambiguous. This CDR3 has 9 amino acids. Germline V gene lookup returns CDR1 ENHRY and CDR2 SYGVKD. Trimming pared 11 bases from V and 7 bases from J, leaving 9 bases between. The CDR3 sequence: CAEEGEQYF. The CDR3 DNA reads as TGTGCCGAGGAAGGTGAGCAGTACTTC.

The CDR3 DNA sequence: TGTGCCAGCAGCGCCCGGACAGGGTCCGGCTACACCTTC. It specifies CASSARTGSGYTF. This sequence joins TRBV7-8 and TRBJ1-2, with 8 positions matching TRBD1. Germline CDR1 reads SGHVS; CDR2 reads FQNEAQ. V was clipped by 5 bases and J by 8 bases; unmatched bases: 7. The CDR3 length is 13 residues.

V gene TRBV4-1 combines with J gene TRBJ2-7, with TRBD2 matching 14 bases. Per germline, CDR1 MGHRA and CDR2 YSYEKL. The CDR3 loop spans 15 amino acids. V gave up 4 bases and J gave up 6 bases; unmatched junction bases: 5. The CDR3 reads CASSLFGTSGSEQYF. CDR3 in DNA: TGCGCCAGCAGCCTGTTCGGGACTAGCGGGAGCGAGCAGTACTTC.

DNA of the CDR3: TGTGCCAGCAGCCAAGCCCCCGTGGGCAGGGGCTCTGGAAACACCATATATTTT. Translated: CASSQAPVGRGSGNTIYF. J is TRBJ1-3 and V is TRBV4-2; tentatively, D is TRBD1 (6 bases). This CDR3 comprises 18 residues. Trimming cost V 1 base and J 0 bases, with 16 bases left between them. The germline V gene has CDR1 LGHNA and CDR2 YNFKEQ.